This T cell receptor beta chain was sequenced for a study of blood T cell repertoires in COVID-19 (dated by TCRdb to about 2020). For the wider study: Samples covering the acute and convalescent phases of COVID-19 were provided by collaborators in the United States, Italy and Spain. The material from the prospective study consisted of cDNA or gDNA derived from T cells, B-cell-depleted T cells, or PBMCs. Subjects who had been exposed to COVID-19, were actively infected with it, or had recovered from it provided the deeply sampled blood TCRbeta repertoires that made up the dataset. The repertoires were made available in a free public database intended to serve as a resource for research on the immune response to SARS-CoV-2. Samples came from the ongoing ImmuneRACE study (first 160 participants) plus 1,254 subjects from 6 global collaborators. A de-identified subject ID, COVID-19 status, age in years and sex were almost always included in the sample metadata. Where HLA class I and class II types were available, the types were taken from metadata supplied by the sample provider, not from assay-based typing.

The immunoSEQ Assay, a bias-controlled multiplex PCR, was used to amplify TCRbeta CDR3 regions from genomic DNA. On the study's bioinformatics: Nucleated cell counts per sample were estimated from amplification of reference gene primers within the assay. To quantify the absolute abundance of each unique TCRbeta CDR3 rearrangement, sequence reads were collapsed and filtered. For each sample, productive Simpson clonality was calculated as the square root of Simpson's diversity index across productive rearrangements. TCRdb stores this immuneACCESS table with in-frame sequences only. Part of the clones is absent; in the studies checked, under half of the shortfall reflects unresolved V genes, and no reason is known for the rest. That table gives V, J and clone size, and the DNA gave D and trimming. This sample has tens of thousands of clones in its table, and 82% of those were observed once. Around 4.3% of the sample rests with the top ten.

The cysteine opens and the phenylalanine closes a CDR3 of 14 amino acids. Kept here is only the CDR3 DNA, which spans 42 bases and is read in frame from base 1. V is pruned by 3 bases and J by 6 bases, leaving 6 bases of the junction without a gene match. CDR1 and CDR2 (LNHDA, SQIVND) derive from the germline V gene (reference sequence). This clone was counted once. Its antigen is unknown. No base quality information exists; no much larger clone differs at one position. Study-level results and caveats: The amount of clinical and demographic metadata varied by source and participant and was provided uncurated.

Whole blood was collected in K2EDTA tubes by collaborating institutions according to the institutions' own protocols. For TCRbeta analysis, collaborators shipped samples as frozen whole blood, isolated PBMCs, or DNA extracted from either of those sample types. Sequencing was carried out using peripheral blood. This clonotype was sampled from a woman aged 60-75 years with acute or convalescent COVID-19. The chain is assembled from TRBV19 and TRBJ1-2; the junction holds 8 bases that match TRBD1. The sequenced DNA: TGTGCCAGTAGTATCCTGGACAGGGAGAATGGCTACACCTTC. Its product reads: CASSILDRENGYTF.